The 28 T cell receptor beta chains reported below all come from one sample, sequenced in a study of T cells after yellow fever vaccination. Via MiXCR, TCRdb re-called the 5' RACE reads, giving one row per CDR3 protein. The top ten hold about 20% of the sample, which has about 240,000 distinct CDR3 sequences, 3.6% seen once. The input for sequencing was PBMCs, taken 15 days after the yellow fever booster vaccination. These receptors all stem from a young man who received the YFV17D yellow fever vaccine.

The CDR3 loop reads CASSYPRDTQYF. As DNA, the CDR3 is TGTGCCAGCAGTTATCCTCGGGATACGCAGTATTTT. The V call is TRBV28, the J call TRBJ2-3, with D unresolved. The CDR3 runs to 12 residues. CDR1 is MDHEN and CDR2 is SYDVKM in the germline V gene. The V end was cut by 4 bases, the J end by 6 bases, with 8 bases between.

This clonotype was detected many times. The J gene is TRBJ1-2, the V gene TRBV11-2, with 7 bases that match TRBD1. Germline V gene data show CDR1 as SGHAT and CDR2 as FQNNGV. The CDR3 loop spans 15 amino acids. J lost 3 bases, V lost 5 bases, and 9 bases had no gene match. The CDR3 nucleotides are TGTGCCAGCAGCCTATACAGGGGCGCCGACTATGGCTACACCTTC. As protein: CASSLYRGADYGYTF. The variable domain in full, completed from reference TRBV11-2 and TRBJ1-2, reads EAGVAQSPRYKIIEKRQSVAFWCNPISGHATLYWYQQILGQGPKLLIQFQNNGVVDDSQLPKDRFSAERLKGVDSTLKIQPAKLEDSAVYLCASSLYRGADYGYTFGSGTRLTVV.

This clonotype was counted at least ten times. This chain connects TRBV20-1 to TRBJ2-3; 10 bases are shared with TRBD2. The CDR3 loop spans 14 amino acids. The junction had 6 bases not matched to a gene; V was cut back by 6 bases and J by 3 bases. Germline CDR1 reads DFQATT; CDR2 reads SNEGSKA (reference sequence). CDR3 loop: CSAITSGATDTQYF. As DNA, the CDR3 is TGCAGTGCAATTACTAGCGGGGCGACAGATACGCAGTATTTT.

The chain has TRBV19 and TRBJ2-2; possible D gene TRBD2, 7 bases. This CDR3 is 15 amino acids long. Trimming left V 3 bases short and J 5 bases short, with 13 bases between. Germline-derived CDR1 and CDR2 are LNHDA and SQIVND (reference sequence). In DNA form, the CDR3 reads TGTGCCAGTAGTATCGTCGGGGGGCTGACCGGGGAGCTGTTTTTT. Translation gives CASSIVGGLTGELFF.

This clonotype was counted at least ten times. This chain links TRBV20-1 with TRBJ1-4; D gene uncertain. The CDR3 is 13 residues long. V was trimmed by 6 bases and J by 7 bases, leaving 15 bases between them. Germline CDR1 DFQATT, CDR2 SNEGSKA (reference sequence). The CDR3 region is CSASEATGEKLFF. The CDR3 nucleotides are TGCAGTGCCAGTGAAGCGACGGGTGAAAAACTGTTTTTT.

This clonotype was seen repeatedly, ten times or more. The final CDR3 position lacks the conserved phenylalanine or tryptophan, pointing to a likely read error. The limits of the CDR3 on the DNA are not certain, so only TCRdb's listed CDR3 is given. V usage is TRBV5-6 and J usage is TRBJ1-2. Both ends counted, the CDR3 spans 11 residues. Germline values: CDR1 SGHDT, CDR2 YYEEEE. The CDR3 sequence is CASSSGGAREI.

This clonotype was counted ten times or more. The chain uses TRBV6-2 or TRBV6-3 and TRBJ2-3; D unclear. Germline CDR1 reads MNHEY; CDR2 reads SVGEGT. V was cut by 2 bases and J by 1 base, with 13 bases left in between. CDR3 length equals 16 residues. This CDR3 is CASSYDLSARTDTQYF. The CDR3 coding sequence is TGTGCCAGCAGTTACGACCTGAGCGCCCGCACAGATACGCAGTATTTT.

This clonotype was picked up many times. The V call is TRBV5-4, the J call TRBJ1-4; 9 nucleotides match TRBD1. The CDR3 contains 18 residues. Germline loops: CDR1 SGHNT, CDR2 YYREEE (reference sequence). V gave up 0 bases and J gave up 5 bases; unmatched junction bases: 11. The CDR3 nucleotides are TGTGCCAGCAGCTTGGCCCAAGGGACAGGGAAGTTCAATGAAAAACTGTTTTTT. Its protein is CASSLAQGTGKFNEKLFF.

This clonotype was counted many times. V usage is TRBV12-3 or TRBV12-4 and J usage is TRBJ2-3; 10 bases line up with TRBD2. The V and J ends lost 2 bases and 2 bases, in that order; junction bases with no gene match: 1. The CDR3 contains 15 residues. CDR3 in amino acids: CASSLLAGDTDTQYF. CDR3 DNA sequence: TGTGCCAGCAGTTTACTAGCGGGAGACACAGATACGCAGTATTTT.

This clonotype was found many times. The V gene is TRBV6-6, the J gene TRBJ1-4; D might be TRBD1 (6 bases). V was shortened by 7 bases and J by 5 bases, with 23 bases between the two germline ends. The germline V gene has CDR1 MNHNY and CDR2 SVGAGI (reference sequence). CDR3 length equals 17 residues. As DNA, the CDR3 is TGTGCCAGCACCAATTCGAGGGGACACGGAAGGAATGAAAAACTGTTTTTT. It yields the protein CASTNSRGHGRNEKLFF.

This clonotype was recorded a few times. The J gene is TRBJ2-1, the V gene TRBV28, with TRBD1 matching over 9 bases. CDR1 is MDHEN and CDR2 is SYDVKM in the germline V gene. CDR3 length: 16 amino acids. The J segment lost 5 bases and the V segment lost 5 bases, leaving 10 bases of the junction unmatched. This chain's CDR3 is CASSQPPGQGNNEQFF. The CDR3 nucleotides read TGTGCCAGCAGTCAACCCCCGGGACAGGGAAACAATGAGCAGTTCTTC.

This clonotype came up many times. The gene calls are TRBV3-2 and TRBJ1-6; TRBD1, the table's D call, lacks a check against the DNA. TRBV3-2 is given as a pseudogene. The CDR3 is made up of 15 amino acids. CDR3 DNA sequence: TGTGCCAGCAGCCAAGACTGGACAGGAGATTCACCCCTCCACTTT. Its translation: CASSQDWTGDSPLHF.

The table lists this clonotype with many counts. V and J are TRBV7-2 and TRBJ2-1; 7 positions agree with TRBD1. The CDR3 covers 17 residues. Germline V gives CDR1 SGHTA, CDR2 FQGNSA. J gave up 1 base and V 5 bases, and 11 bases lay outside the gene matches. CDR3 DNA: TGTGCCAGCAGCGGCCGACAGGGATTCTCTTCCTACAATGAGCAGTTCTTC. Its protein is CASSGRQGFSSYNEQFF.

Points on this clonotype: This could be a read error, since a much larger clone is one nucleotide away. This CDR3 is CASRPWGDLNTEAFF. For the CDR3, the DNA is TGCGCCAGCAGGCCCTGGGGGGACCTGAACACTGAAGCTTTCTTT. The chain combines TRBV5-1 with TRBJ1-1, with a weak D call TRBD1 (5 bases). V was pared by 5 bases and J by 0 bases, with 14 bases between. This CDR3 is built from 15 residues. In germline, CDR1 is SGHRS, CDR2 YFSETQ. The full variable domain, with the rest looked up from reference TRBV5-1 and TRBJ1-1, is KAGVTQTPRYLIKTRGQQVTLSCSPISGHRSVSWYQQTPGQGLQFLFEYFSETQRNKGNFPGRFSGRQFSNSRSEMNVSTLELGDSALYLCASRPWGDLNTEAFFGQGTRLTVV.

This clonotype was observed at least ten times. CDR3 bases: TGTGCCAGCAGACCACTAGCGGGGTGGTGGTTCTTC. This gives the protein CASRPLAGWWFF. The chain links TRBV6-2 or TRBV6-3 to TRBJ2-1; 10 bases are a match to TRBD2. Per germline, CDR1 MNHEY and CDR2 SVGEGT. The CDR3 is made up of 12 amino acids. V shed 6 bases and J 15 bases; nucleotides not matched to a gene: 8.

At least ten counts were recorded for this clonotype. The V and J genes are TRBV4-1 and TRBJ2-1; D is unclear. V lost 2 bases and J lost 1, with 15 bases in between. The germline gives CDR1 MGHRA, CDR2 YSYEKL. The CDR3 runs to 17 residues. DNA of the CDR3: TGCGCCAGCAGCCAACCTACGGGTTATGGGTCCTACAATGAGCAGTTCTTC. This translates into CASSQPTGYGSYNEQFF.

This clonotype has a count of ten or more. CDR3 sequence reads: CASSQDRGTGTYEQYF. The CDR3 nucleotides read TGTGCCAGCAGCCAAGATCGGGGGACAGGGACCTACGAGCAGTACTTC. This sequence joins TRBV4-2 and TRBJ2-7; 9 bases map to TRBD1. The CDR3 spans 16 residues. V was clipped by 0 bases and J by 2 bases; unmatched bases: 5. From germline, CDR1 is LGHNA and CDR2 YNFKEQ.

In its sample, this clonotype was seen many times. The chain is built from TRBV6-5 and TRBJ2-7, with 8 bases matching TRBD1. Unmatched junction bases numbered 9, after V lost 5 bases and J lost 3 bases. CDR1 and CDR2 (germline): MNHEY, SVGAGI. The CDR3 spans 15 residues. The CDR3 DNA reads as TGTGCCAGCAGTAAACCGGGACAGGCCTACTACGAGCAGTACTTC. Amino acids: CASSKPGQAYYEQYF.

This clonotype was detected many times. The V gene is TRBV12-5, the J gene TRBJ2-2; D is undetermined. Germline CDR1 and CDR2: LGHNT and FRNRAP. This CDR3 contains 11 residues. V gave up 5 bases and J gave up 5 bases, with 3 bases separating them. CDR3 sequence: CASGTTGELFF. The CDR3 coding sequence is TGTGCTAGTGGTACTACCGGGGAGCTGTTTTTT.

Many counts were recorded for this clonotype. The chain joins TRBV20-1 to TRBJ1-5, with 9 bases fitting TRBD1. Germline V lookup: CDR1 DFQATT, CDR2 SNEGSKA (reference sequence). The CDR3 contains 17 residues. The V segment lost 0 bases and the J segment 6 bases; nucleotides outside the gene matches: 12. CDR3 sequence reads: CSARDRDRDYEGQPQHF. The DNA for the CDR3 is TGCAGTGCTAGAGATAGGGACAGGGACTACGAAGGTCAGCCCCAGCATTTT.

This clonotype was counted ten times or more. This chain uses TRBV3-1 with TRBJ1-1, with D maybe TRBD1 (6 bases). CDR1 and CDR2 (germline): LGHDT, YNNKEL (reference sequence). The germline V and J ends were trimmed by 4 bases and 7 bases, with 19 bases remaining between them. CDR3 length: 15 residues. CDR3 DNA sequence: TGTGCCAGCAGCCCCGACTACAGGGTAACGGTTGAAGCTTTCTTT. The encoded protein is CASSPDYRVTVEAFF.

This clonotype was detected ten times or more. CDR3 nucleotide sequence: TGTGCCAGCAGCTTAGGGATGGGAGTTTCCTACGAGCAGTACTTC. Its protein is CASSLGMGVSYEQYF. V is TRBV11-2 and J is TRBJ2-7; possibly TRBD2 for D (5 bases). CDR3 length equals 15 residues. CDR1 is SGHAT, CDR2 FQNNGV, per germline. Trimming took 1 base from V and 1 from J, leaving 11 bases between them.

This clonotype was found many times. This chain links TRBV5-1 with TRBJ1-2; D gene uncertain. CDR3 length: 13 amino acids. From germline, CDR1 is SGHRS and CDR2 YFSETQ. V shed 3 bases and J shed 2 bases, with 8 bases lying between them. The CDR3 is CASSSGENYGYTF. The CDR3, as DNA: TGCGCCAGCAGCTCCGGAGAGAACTATGGCTACACCTTC.

This clonotype was seen repeatedly, ten times or more. This chain links TRBV10-3 with TRBJ1-2; D is perhaps TRBD1 (5 bases). The CDR3 contains 11 residues. In germline, CDR1 is ENHRY, CDR2 SYGVKD. The V and J ends lost 6 bases and 9 bases respectively, with 11 bases between them. The CDR3 region has the DNA TGTGCCATCAGCTCACAGGACAGCTACACCTTC. Translating it yields CAISSQDSYTF.

This clonotype has just a few counts. The chain is built from TRBV4-1 and TRBJ2-1; D unresolved. V lost 0 bases, J lost 7 bases, and 10 bases lay in between. Germline assignment: CDR1 MGHRA and CDR2 YSYEKL. This CDR3 region has 14 residues. CDR3 DNA: TGCGCCAGCAGCCAAGATTTGGGAAGGAATGAGCAGTTCTTC. Its translation: CASSQDLGRNEQFF.

The chain links TRBV6-1 to TRBJ2-7, with 7 bases matching TRBD1. From germline, CDR1 is MNHNS and CDR2 SASEGT. CDR3 length: 16 amino acids. Losses at the gene ends were 2 bases for V and 0 bases for J; bases not matched to a gene: 7. CDR3 sequence: CASSERDSVSSYEQYV. The CDR3 region has the DNA TGTGCCAGCAGTGAACGGGACAGTGTTAGCTCCTACGAGCAGTACGTC.

Notes on this clonotype: This may come from a read error, since a much larger clone is one base off. The CDR3 carries no conserved terminal phenylalanine or tryptophan, so it likely arises from a read error. V and J are TRBV11-2 and TRBJ1-4; possible D gene TRBD1, 6 bases. Germline CDR1 is SGHAT and CDR2 is FQNNGV. V was cut by 5 bases and J by 3 bases, with 13 bases left in between. The CDR3 has 15 amino acids. Here the CDR3 reads CASSNSGQPNEKLFS. The CDR3 DNA reads TGTGCCAGCAGCAATTCAGGACAGCCTAATGAAAAACTGTTTTCT.

In its sample, this clonotype was seen many times. The rearrangement uses TRBV29-1 and TRBJ2-7; TRBD2 matches 13 bases. Germline V lookup: CDR1 SQVTM, CDR2 ANQGSEA. The CDR3 loop spans 16 amino acids. The V and J ends lost 3 bases and 0 bases, in that order; junction bases with no gene match: 5. CDR3 amino acids: CSVDGLAGASSYEQYF. The CDR3 DNA sequence: TGCAGCGTTGACGGACTAGCGGGGGCTTCCTCCTACGAGCAGTACTTC.